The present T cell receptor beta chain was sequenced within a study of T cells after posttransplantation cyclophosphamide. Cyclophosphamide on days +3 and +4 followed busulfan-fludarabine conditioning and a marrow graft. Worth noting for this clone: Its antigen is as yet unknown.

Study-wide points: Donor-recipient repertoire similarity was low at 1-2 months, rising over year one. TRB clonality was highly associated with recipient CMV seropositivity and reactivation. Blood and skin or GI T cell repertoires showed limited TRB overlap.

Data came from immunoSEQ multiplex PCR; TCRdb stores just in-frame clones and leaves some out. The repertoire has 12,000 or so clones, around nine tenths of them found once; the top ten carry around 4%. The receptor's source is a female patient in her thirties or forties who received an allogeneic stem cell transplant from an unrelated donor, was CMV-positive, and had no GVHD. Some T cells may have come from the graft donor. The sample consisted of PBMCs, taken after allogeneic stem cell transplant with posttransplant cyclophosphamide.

CDR3: CASRGGRVGGELFF. The CDR3 DNA reads as TGTGCCAGCAGAGGCGGGCGAGTAGGCGGGGAGCTGTTTTTT. The rearrangement joins TRBV6-1 to TRBJ2-2, with D possibly TRBD2 on 5 matching bases. The CDR3 runs to 14 residues. V lost 6 bases and J lost 7, with 15 bases in between. The germline gives CDR1 MNHNS, CDR2 SASEGT.